Listed here are 29 T cell receptor beta chains from one sample, sequenced in a study of CD8+ T cells in alopecia areata. The sequencing template was cDNA reverse transcribed from extracted RNA. The protocol was immunoSEQ multiplex PCR, while the TCRdb copy is restricted to in-frame clones and leaves out a portion. The sample lists about 120,000 clones; approximately 54% were seen once. Indicated treatment: oral pan-JAK inhibitor, 5-10 mg twice daily. The specimen was CD8+ T cells sorted from blood, collected at week 24, from a patient treated with tofacitinib. Receptor source: a human donor with alopecia areata.

A few counts support this clone. This rearrangement joins TRBV4-1 to TRBJ2-7, with D unclear. The germline V gene has CDR1 MGHRA and CDR2 YSYEKL. V was pared by 2 bases and J by 0 bases, with 2 bases between. The CDR3 is 12 residues long. CDR3 bases: TGCGCCAGCAGCCAAACCTCCTACGAGCAGTACTTC. It is translated as CASSQTSYEQYF.

The rearrangement uses TRBV7-9 and TRBJ2-3; D remains ambiguous. The CDR3 runs 13 residues. From germline, CDR1 is SEHNR and CDR2 FQNEAQ (reference sequence). Trimming took 0 bases from V and 4 from J, leaving 5 bases between them. CDR3 sequence: CASSLALSDTQYF. The CDR3 DNA is TGTGCCAGCAGCTTAGCGTTATCAGATACGCAGTATTTT.

This sequence joins TRBV7-9 and TRBJ1-6; the D is unclear. CDR1 is SEHNR and CDR2 is FQNEAQ in the germline V gene (reference sequence). The CDR3 consists of 12 residues. With 1 base removed from V and 8 bases from J, the gap between germline ends came to 3 bases. The CDR3 region has the DNA TGTGCCAGCAGCTTAGGACATTCACCCCTCCACTTT. Residues: CASSLGHSPLHF.

V is TRBV7-9 and J is TRBJ2-7; TRBD1 is a possible D gene (6 bases). The V and J ends lost 3 bases and 4 bases respectively, with 10 bases between them. Germline CDR1 reads SEHNR; CDR2 reads FQNEAQ (reference sequence). The CDR3 loop spans 13 amino acids. CDR3 region: CASSLDSLYEQYF. The CDR3, as DNA: TGTGCCAGCAGCTTGGACAGCCTTTACGAGCAGTACTTC.

This clone occurred once. The chain joins TRBV7-9 to TRBJ2-7; 7 bases are shared with TRBD1. Looked up from germline, CDR1 is SEHNR and CDR2 is FQNEAQ (reference sequence). With 5 bases clipped from V and 2 bases from J, the junction kept 9 bases outside the gene matches. CDR3 length: 15 amino acids. The CDR3 reads CASSLTGEPPYEQYF. The CDR3 DNA follows: TGTGCCAGCAGCCTAACAGGGGAGCCTCCCTACGAGCAGTACTTC.

The CDR3, as DNA: TGTGCCAGCAGAACGGACAGGGGCTACGAGCAGTACTTC. Protein sequence: CASRTDRGYEQYF. The rearrangement links TRBV6-5 to TRBJ2-7, with 9 positions matching TRBD1. V lost 6 bases and J lost 3; bases outside the gene matches: 3. Per the germline V gene, CDR1 is MNHEY and CDR2 is SVGAGI. The CDR3 has 13 amino acids.

This clone was detected a few times. The chain employs TRBV30 and TRBJ2-5, with D perhaps TRBD1 (5 bases). Gene TRBJ2-7 matches the end of the DNA better, so the J call may be wrong. CDR1 and CDR2 (germline): GTSNPN, SVGIG (reference sequence). This CDR3 region has 13 residues. The CDR3, as DNA: TGTGCCTGGAGTGCAGACAGTTCCTACGAGCAGTACTTC. As protein: CAWSADSSYEQYF.

The V gene is TRBV19, the J gene TRBJ2-7, with a possible D match to TRBD1 (5 bases). V was cut by 4 bases and J by 3 bases, with 7 bases left in between. The CDR3 extends over 12 amino acids. The germline V gene encodes CDR1 LNHDA and CDR2 SQIVND (reference sequence). CDR3 bases: TGTGCCAGTAGTACGGACAACTACGAGCAGTACTTC. Its translation: CASSTDNYEQYF. The full variable domain, its missing parts supplied by reference TRBV19 and TRBJ2-7, is DGGITQSPKYLFRKEGQNVTLSCEQNLNHDAMYWYRQDPGQGLRLIYYSQIVNDFQKGDIAEGYSVSREKKESFPLTVTSAQKNPTAFYLCASSTDNYEQYFGPGTRLTVT.

This clone was counted a few times. J is TRBJ2-7 and V is TRBV7-9; possibly TRBD2 for D (6 bases). This CDR3 region has 12 residues. The V gene's germline CDR1 is SEHNR and CDR2 FQNEAQ (reference sequence). V was cut by 3 bases and J by 7 bases, with 10 bases left in between. This chain's CDR3 is CASSFRGGEQYF. The CDR3 nucleotides are TGTGCCAGCAGCTTTCGGGGAGGAGAGCAGTACTTC.

This clone came up a few times. CDR3 bases: TGTGCCAGCAGCTTTGACGCGGAAGAGACCCAGTACTTC. This encodes CASSFDAEETQYF. The chain carries TRBV5-6 and TRBJ2-5; D unresolved. Per germline, CDR1 SGHDT and CDR2 YYEEEE. Deletions cut 2 bases from V and 3 bases from J, with 8 bases between. This CDR3 contains 13 residues.

The chain employs TRBV5-1 and TRBJ2-5, with D tentatively TRBD2 (6 bases). The CDR3 has 15 residues. Trimming removed 4 bases from V and 4 bases from J, with 17 bases in between. From germline, CDR1 is SGHRS and CDR2 YFSETQ. The CDR3 DNA follows: TGCGCCAGCAGCCCTAAGGGGCACGGGGGAGAGACCCAGTACTTC. As protein: CASSPKGHGGETQYF.

In its sample, this clone was seen once. The gene calls are TRBV27 and TRBJ1-5, with D perhaps matching TRBD1 (6 bases). The CDR3 has 14 amino acids. Germline CDR1 MNHEY, CDR2 SMNVEV (reference sequence). The V gene lost 4 bases and the J gene lost 4 bases, with 11 bases spanning the gap. The CDR3: CASSYQQGNQPQHF. In DNA form, the CDR3 reads TGTGCCAGCAGTTACCAACAGGGTAATCAGCCCCAGCATTTT.

This clone has a handful of counts. The same CDR3 is also encoded by other DNA sequences in this sample. The rearrangement joins TRBV29-1 to TRBJ2-1; possible D gene TRBD2, 6 bases. CDR3 length: 10 residues. Trimming removed 6 bases from V and 7 bases from J, with 7 bases in between. Per the germline V gene, CDR1 is SQVTM and CDR2 is ANQGSEA. CDR3 in amino acids: CSVRGNEQFF. The CDR3, as DNA: TGCAGCGTGCGGGGAAATGAGCAGTTCTTC.

The rearrangement links TRBV4-3 to TRBJ2-1, with TRBD2 matching over 9 bases. Per germline, CDR1 LGHNA and CDR2 YSLEER. After removal of 4 bases from V and 5 bases from J, the junction contained 6 bases not matched to a gene. The CDR3 totals 15 residues. The CDR3 DNA sequence: TGCGCCAGCAGCCTGGGCGGGGGGGAGGACAATGAGCAGTTCTTC. This gives the protein CASSLGGGEDNEQFF.

To note about this clone: The identical CDR3 is also encoded by other nucleotide sequences in the sample. This rearrangement joins TRBV29-1 to TRBJ2-2; no reliable D call. The germline gives CDR1 SQVTM, CDR2 ANQGSEA. The V and J ends lost 5 bases and 2 bases respectively, with 12 bases between them. The CDR3 has 14 residues. The CDR3 DNA sequence: TGCAGCGTTTGCCCGGACGGTAACACCGGGGAGCTGTTTTTT. The encoded protein is CSVCPDGNTGELFF.

The chain recombines TRBV2 with TRBJ2-1, with 10 nucleotides matching TRBD1. Trimming removed 7 bases from V and 8 bases from J; junction bases left unmatched: 5. The CDR3 length is 13 residues. Germline values: CDR1 SNHLY, CDR2 FYNNEI. Here the CDR3 reads CASTRTGGYEQFF. CDR3 coding DNA: TGTGCCAGCACCCGGACAGGGGGGTATGAGCAGTTCTTC.

This clone turned up a few times. The chain joins TRBV7-9 to TRBJ2-2; TRBD2 aligns across 14 bases. The CDR3 spans 16 residues. Looked up from germline, CDR1 is SEHNR and CDR2 is FQNEAQ (reference sequence). V was pared by 7 bases and J by 5 bases, with 6 bases of the junction left unmatched. In DNA form, the CDR3 reads TGTGCCAGCATCCGCGGACTAGCGGGGGGAACCGGGGAGCTGTTTTTT. The encoded protein is CASIRGLAGGTGELFF.

V usage is TRBV4-1 and J usage is TRBJ2-5; 7 nucleotides match TRBD2. The DNA end is more similar to TRBJ2-7, so the J call may be wrong. Germline CDR1 MGHRA, CDR2 YSYEKL. There are 16 residues in the CDR3. DNA of the CDR3: TGCGCCAGCAGCCAAGTTGCTTCGGGGGGCTCCTACGAGCAGTACTTC. The encoded protein is CASSQVASGGSYEQYF.

The rearrangement uses TRBV18 and TRBJ2-2, with 10 nucleotides matching TRBD1. The germline gives CDR1 KGHSH, CDR2 LQKENI. CDR3 length equals 17 residues. V lost 0 bases and J lost 5; bases outside the gene matches: 6. CDR3 coding DNA: TGTGCCAGCTCACCACCCCCCGGGACAGGGGCTACCGGGGAGCTGTTTTTT. It encodes CASSPPPGTGATGELFF.

This chain links TRBV10-3 with TRBJ1-2; D unclear. Germline CDR1 reads ENHRY; CDR2 reads SYGVKD. V lost 4 bases and J lost 4, with 7 bases in between. CDR3 size: 12 residues. DNA of the CDR3: TGTGCCATCAGTGCAGGCAGCTATGGCTACACCTTC. It is translated as CAISAGSYGYTF.

There are a few counts of this clone. V is TRBV9 and J is TRBJ2-1, with D possibly called TRBD1 or TRBD2 (5 bases each). Germline V CDR1 and CDR2: SGDLS, YYNGEE. Between the trimmed V and J ends, which lost 0 bases and 8 bases, there was a span of 9 bases. The CDR3 is 13 amino acids. As DNA, the CDR3 is TGTGCCAGCAGCGTAGGCCGGGGCGATGAGCAGTTCTTC. Translated, it gives CASSVGRGDEQFF. The whole variable domain, remainder taken from reference TRBV9 and TRBJ2-1, is DSGVTQTPKHLITATGQRVTLRCSPRSGDLSVYWYQQSLDQGLQFLIQYYNGEERAKGNILERFSAQQFPDLHSELNLSSLELGDSALYFCASSVGRGDEQFFGPGTRLTVL.

The chain is built from TRBV7-3 and TRBJ2-7, with a tentative D call TRBD2 (5 bases). Trimming took off 1 base at V and 9 bases at J, with 13 bases between the two ends. CDR3 length equals 13 residues. Germline V gives CDR1 SGHTA, CDR2 FQGTGA. Here the CDR3 DNA reads TGTGCCAGCAGCTTAAATCGGGGAACCCTGCAGTACTTC. Protein product: CASSLNRGTLQYF.

This clone was observed a few times. The chain combines TRBV5-1 with TRBJ1-5; the D gene is possibly TRBD1 (5 bases). The CDR3 spans 16 residues. From germline, CDR1 is SGHRS and CDR2 YFSETQ. Trimming took off 3 bases at V and 1 base at J, with 14 bases between the two ends. CDR3 DNA: TGCGCCAGCAGCTCATGGGGGAGTGGGAGCAATCAGCCCCAGCATTTT. As protein: CASSSWGSGSNQPQHF.

The table lists this clone with a count of one. The CDR3 DNA sequence: TGTGCCTGGAGTGTTCGCGAGAGCCACACATCGGAGCAGTACTTC. It specifies CAWSVRESHTSEQYF. The chain combines TRBV30 with TRBJ2-7; no clear D gene. V shed 0 bases and J shed 7 bases, with 19 bases lying between them. The CDR3 runs to 15 residues. CDR1 and CDR2 (germline): GTSNPN, SVGIG (reference sequence).

V usage is TRBV6-6 and J usage is TRBJ1-2; D is undetermined. The germline V gene encodes CDR1 MNHNY and CDR2 SVGAGI (reference sequence). The CDR3 runs 14 residues. The V end was cut by 5 bases, the J end by 6 bases, with 16 bases between. The CDR3 loop is CASSPPGAADGYTF. The CDR3 bases are TGTGCCAGCAGTCCCCCCGGCGCGGCGGATGGCTACACCTTC.

V gene TRBV15 combines with J gene TRBJ1-1; D ambiguous. V lost 3 bases, J lost 1 base, and 15 bases lay in between. Germline V gene sequence: CDR1 LNHNV, CDR2 YYDKDF (reference sequence). The CDR3 contains 16 residues. CDR3 amino acids: CATSRDPTVGNTEAFF. The CDR3 nucleotides are TGTGCCACCAGCAGGGATCCAACCGTAGGGAACACTGAAGCTTTCTTT.

In its sample, this clone was seen a few times. The chain has TRBV7-9 and TRBJ2-7; D call uncertain. CDR3 size: 16 residues. Germline V gene data show CDR1 as SEHNR and CDR2 as FQNEAQ (reference sequence). V shed 7 bases and J shed 3 bases, with 22 bases lying between them. Here the CDR3 reads CASNIFQRVGFYEQYF. The DNA of the CDR3 is TGTGCCAGCAACATCTTCCAGCGAGTCGGATTCTACGAGCAGTACTTC.

The chain has TRBV5-4 and TRBJ1-2; 7 bases are shared with TRBD1. Germline V gives CDR1 SGHNT, CDR2 YYREEE (reference sequence). This CDR3 is built from 15 residues. After removal of 4 bases from V and 4 bases from J, the junction contained 10 bases not matched to a gene. The CDR3 here is CASSTDTGDVYGYTF. For the CDR3, the DNA is TGTGCCAGCAGCACGGACACAGGGGACGTCTATGGCTACACCTTC.

This clone was picked up many times. The genes are TRBV14 and TRBJ2-1; possible D gene TRBD1, 7 bases. V was shortened by 4 bases and J by 8 bases, with 18 bases between the two germline ends. The germline CDR1 and CDR2 sequences are SGHDN and FVKESK. The CDR3 is made up of 15 amino acids. The chain's CDR3 is CASSLTGSTGDEQFF. The CDR3 region has the DNA TGTGCCAGCAGCCTGACAGGGAGTACGGGAGATGAGCAGTTCTTC.